These 7 T cell receptor beta chains were all obtained from the same sample, sequenced in a study of T cell responses to AZD1222 COVID-19 vaccine. TCRdb keeps only in-frame clones here, not all; method: immunoSEQ multiplex PCR. Here the sample spans tens of thousands of clones, around 82% being singletons. This specimen consisted of peripheral blood, obtained on day 0 of AZD1222 vaccination. These receptors all come from an adult in good health.

This clone was recorded only once. As DNA, the CDR3 is TGCGCCAGCAGCCGACAGGAAGCAAGCTCCTATAATTCACCCCTCCACTTT. It translates to CASSRQEASSYNSPLHF. V and J are TRBV5-1 and TRBJ1-6; possible D gene TRBD1, 6 bases. In germline, CDR1 is SGHRS, CDR2 YFSETQ. This CDR3 region has 17 residues. Trimming left V 4 bases short and J 0 bases short, with 14 bases between.

The chain employs TRBV29-1 and TRBJ2-1; 8 positions match TRBD1. The CDR3 sequence is 15 residues long. CDR1 is SQVTM and CDR2 is ANQGSEA in the germline V gene. The CDR3 nucleotides are TGCAGTTGCAAGATCACAGGGGGCTCCTACAATGAGCAGTTCTTC. This translates into CSCKITGGSYNEQFF.

The chain combines TRBV27 with TRBJ2-5, with D uncertain. CDR1 MNHEY and CDR2 SMNVEV come from the germline V gene (reference sequence). CDR3 length: 14 residues. The V end was cut by 0 bases, the J end by 2 bases, with 7 bases between. The CDR3 DNA reads TGTGCCAGCAGTTTATCGTCCACACAAGAGACCCAGTACTTC. Amino acids: CASSLSSTQETQYF.

In this sample, this clone turned up a few times. J is TRBJ1-1 and V is TRBV4-1; D is unresolved. The CDR3 loop spans 11 amino acids. Trimming pared 4 bases from V and 11 bases from J, leaving 11 bases between. Germline assignment: CDR1 MGHRA and CDR2 YSYEKL. The CDR3 reads CASSRDQNAFF. CDR3 DNA sequence: TGCGCCAGCAGCCGGGATCAAAACGCTTTCTTT.

The sample holds a few counts of this clone. The chain combines TRBV6-5 with TRBJ2-7; no definite D call. The CDR3 length is 14 residues. The V end was cut by 7 bases, the J end by 3 bases, with 16 bases between. Germline lookup yields CDR1 MNHEY and CDR2 SVGAGI. In DNA form, the CDR3 reads TGTGCCAGCAATCCCCGGGCATTGAGCTACGAGCAGTACTTC. It encodes CASNPRALSYEQYF.

The V call is TRBV7-9, the J call TRBJ2-3; D not resolved. Trimming removed 1 base from V and 2 bases from J, with 10 bases in between. Germline V gives CDR1 SEHNR, CDR2 FQNEAQ (reference sequence). The CDR3 has 15 amino acids. In DNA form, the CDR3 reads TGTGCCAGCAGCTTAGGGGCTAGTGTCACAGATACGCAGTATTTT. The encoded protein is CASSLGASVTDTQYF.

The gene calls are TRBV6-5 and TRBJ2-5; D gene uncertain. Per the germline V gene, CDR1 is MNHEY and CDR2 is SVGAGI. This CDR3 has 11 residues. The ends were cut back, 7 bases at V and 3 bases at J, with 6 bases in the middle. The CDR3 region has the DNA TGTGCCAGCACGCGAGAAGAGACCCAGTACTTC. Its protein is CASTREETQYF.